This is a list of T cell receptor beta chains from one sample in a study of cytomegalovirus exposure and HLA in healthy donors. Measured with immunoSEQ multiplex PCR; TCRdb has only the in-frame clones, and not every one. This repertoire shows about 110,000 clones, approximately 70% found once; its top ten account for about a tenth. Specimen: PBMCs. These receptor sequences come from a man aged 40-49 years in good health and CMV-seropositive. The CDR3 runs from the conserved cysteine through the conserved F or W. The D gene is left open where the match is weak. A clone size is listed for some rows: how often the clone was seen (once, few, many), or a class if it is expanded.

.,TRBV21-1,.,TRBJ2-1,15,TGTGCCAGCACGCTAGCGGGAAGGGCCCCCAATGAGCAGTTCTTC,CASTLAGRAPNEQFF
.,TRBV7-9,.,TRBJ2-1,15,TGTGCCAGCAGACCCCGACAGGCCCCCTCCAATGAGCAGTTCTTC,CASRPRQAPSNEQFF
.,TRBV23-1,.,TRBJ1-1,16,TGCGCCAGCAGTCATCAACGGGAAGGGAAGGTCACTGAAGCTTTCTTT,CASSHQREGKVTEAFF
.,TRBV30,TRBD2,TRBJ2-1,14,TGTGCCTGGGATACTAGCGGAGGCACCCATGAGCAGTTCTTC,CAWDTSGGTHEQFF
.,TRBV15,TRBD2,TRBJ2-3,15,TGTGCCACCAGCAGAGAACTAGCGGGAGCAGATACGCAGTATTTT,CATSRELAGADTQYF
.,TRBV2,.,TRBJ1-3,15,TGTGCCAGCAGTGTACCAAGGAGCTCTGGAAACACCATATATTTT,CASSVPRSSGNTIYF
.,TRBV7-3,.,TRBJ1-1,13,TGTGCCAGCAGCCGGGGGGGGAACACTGAAGCTTTCTTT,CASSRGGNTEAFF
.,TRBV28,.,TRBJ1-3,13,TGTGCCAGCAGTTGGGGCGTGGGCAACACCATATATTTT,CASSWGVGNTIYF
.,TRBV30,.,TRBJ2-5,11,TGTGCCTGGAGTGTTTCGGAGACCCAGTACTTC,CAWSVSETQYF
.,TRBV27,.,TRBJ2-1,13,TGTGCCAGCAGTTTCTCGGTGTACAATGAGCAGTTCTTC,CASSFSVYNEQFF
.,TRBV5-1,TRBD1,TRBJ2-4,18,TGCGCCAGCAGCCAAGGACAGGACGACGACCTAGCCAAAAACATTCAGTACTTC,CASSQGQDDDLAKNIQYF
.,TRBV5-8,TRBD1,TRBJ1-1,16,TGTGCCAGCAGCCTCCAATGGACAGGGGGGAACACTGAAGCTTTCTTT,CASSLQWTGGNTEAFF
.,TRBV15,TRBD1,TRBJ2-1,16,TGTGCCACCAGCAGAGATCGGGACAGGGGAAACGATGAGCAGTTCTTC,CATSRDRDRGNDEQFF
once,TRBV9,.,TRBJ1-2,14,TGTGCCAGCAGCGGACGAACAGTTAACTATGGCTACACCTTC,CASSGRTVNYGYTF
.,TRBV5-8,TRBD1,TRBJ2-6,16,TGTGCCAGCAGCCCGGGACAGCGCTCTGGGGCCAACGTCCTGACTTTC,CASSPGQRSGANVLTF
.,TRBV7-3,TRBD2,TRBJ2-3,14,TGTGCCAGCGCATTGGGTCAGCGGGGAGATACGCAGTATTTT,CASALGQRGDTQYF
.,TRBV7-9,TRBD1,TRBJ1-5,15,TGTGCCAGCAGCTTAGGACAGGGGAACAATCAGCCCCAGCATTTT,CASSLGQGNNQPQHF
.,TRBV4-2,TRBD2,TRBJ2-3,16,TGTGCCAGCAGCCAAGAAAAAGCGGGGAGCACAGATACGCAGTATTTT,CASSQEKAGSTDTQYF
.,TRBV5-1,TRBD1,TRBJ2-2,15,TGCGCCAGCAGCTTGTTCCAGGGGGCCACCGGGGAGCTGTTTTTT,CASSLFQGATGELFF
.,TRBV30,.,TRBJ1-4,12,TGTGCCTGGAGTGTTGTGTCAGAAAAACTGTTTTTT,CAWSVVSEKLFF
.,TRBV28,TRBD1,TRBJ2-1,13,TGTGCCAGCAGATCGGACAGGTACAATGAGCAGTTCTTC,CASRSDRYNEQFF
.,TRBV4-2,.,TRBJ2-1,16,TGTGCCAGCAGCCAAAATAGCGTCCCCCCCTACAATGAGCAGTTCTTC,CASSQNSVPPYNEQFF
once,TRBV2,.,TRBJ2-2,15,TGTGCCAGCACCAAAACGCGGGCTAACACCGGGGAGCTGTTTTTT,CASTKTRANTGELFF
.,TRBV19,TRBD1,TRBJ2-3,16,TGTGCCAGTAGTATAGGACAGGGGCTAGCGAGAGATACGCAGTATTTT,CASSIGQGLARDTQYF
.,TRBV7-9,TRBD1,TRBJ1-1,15,TGTGCCAGCAGCTTAGCCGGGACAGGTAGAACTGAAGCTTTCTTT,CASSLAGTGRTEAFF
.,TRBV30,TRBD1,TRBJ1-3,16,TGTGCCTGGAGACCATGGGACAGGGCATCCGGAAACACCATATATTTT,CAWRPWDRASGNTIYF
.,TRBV5-8,TRBD1,TRBJ2-7,13,TGTGCCAGCAGCTTCGGACAGGACTACGAGCAGTACTTC,CASSFGQDYEQYF
.,TRBV10-3,.,TRBJ1-1,15,TGTGCCATCAGTGAGATAACCGGGGGGACGTCTGAAGCTTTCTTT,CAISEITGGTSEAFF
.,TRBV9,.,TRBJ1-5,15,TGTGCCAGCAGCGTAGCCGCAGGGCTCAATCAGCCCCAGCATTTT,CASSVAAGLNQPQHF
.,TRBV7-9,TRBD1,TRBJ2-2,15,TGTGCCAGCAGCTTAACAGGGGAAATCACCGGGGAGCTGTTTTTT,CASSLTGEITGELFF
.,TRBV7-6,TRBD2,TRBJ2-7,14,TGTGCCAGCAGTTTTAGCGGGAGCTCCTACGAGCAGTACTTC,CASSFSGSSYEQYF
.,TRBV4-1,.,TRBJ1-4,14,TGCGCCAGCAGCCAAGGACTGGGGCGGGAAAAACTGTTTTTT,CASSQGLGREKLFF
.,TRBV27,.,TRBJ1-1,12,TGTGCCAGCAGTTTACGGGGCACTGAAGCTTTCTTT,CASSLRGTEAFF
.,TRBV6-1,.,TRBJ2-7,13,TGTGCCAGCAGTGCTCGACAGGACTACGAGCAGTACTTC,CASSARQDYEQYF
few,TRBV5-1,.,TRBJ1-1,16,TGCGCCAGCAGCTTGGGTCAGGGGTTGGGAACCACTGAAGCTTTCTTT,CASSLGQGLGTTEAFF
.,TRBV5-1,TRBD1,TRBJ1-4,16,TGCGCCAGCAGCCTCTGGACAGGTGCAACTAATGAAAAACTGTTTTTT,CASSLWTGATNEKLFF
once,TRBV5-1,.,TRBJ1-1,13,TGCGCCAGCAGCTCGGGGGGCGTTGGTGAAGCTTTCTTT,CASSSGGVGEAFF
.,TRBV29-1,TRBD2,TRBJ2-7,15,TGCAGCGTTGCGGAACTAGCGGGGAGCTCCTACGAGCAGTACTTC,CSVAELAGSSYEQYF
.,TRBV7-9,TRBD1,TRBJ1-2,13,TGTGCCAGCAGCGACAGGGGCGGCTATGGCTACACCTTC,CASSDRGGYGYTF
.,TRBV7-9,TRBD1,TRBJ2-7,17,TGTGCCAGCAGCCCCCGGGCGGGCAGGGGGCTATCCTACGAGCAGTACTTC,CASSPRAGRGLSYEQYF
.,TRBV7-3,TRBD2,TRBJ2-1,15,TGTGCCAGCAGCTTAGGACTAGCGGCGCACAATGAGCAGTTCTTC,CASSLGLAAHNEQFF
.,TRBV9,TRBD2,TRBJ2-2,14,TGTGCCAGCAGCGACGCGGGAGGGACCGGGGAGCTGTTTTTT,CASSDAGGTGELFF
once,TRBV5-1,.,TRBJ1-1,15,TGCGCCAGCAGGGGCGGAGGGCCCGTGAACACTGAAGCTTTCTTT,CASRGGGPVNTEAFF
.,TRBV10-1,TRBD2,TRBJ2-3,15,TGCGCCAGCAGTGAGCTAGCGGGAGAAACAGATACGCAGTATTTT,CASSELAGETDTQYF